This T cell receptor beta chain was sequenced for a study of T cells in Graves' hyperthyroidism and ophthalmopathy. Study conclusions and caveats: For ophthalmopathy, model prediction preceded onset by a median roughly 6.5 months.

No progression to ophthalmopathy during 18 months of follow-up defined stable disease. Recently diagnosed hyperthyroidism of less than 2 months' duration affected patients aged 18 to 65. On this clonotype: The antigen is not known.

The germline V gene has CDR1 SGHRS and CDR2 YFSETQ. There are 15 residues in the CDR3. V lost 5 bases, J lost 0 bases, and 12 bases lay in between. Researchers took RNA transcripts and amplified the TCR beta CDR3 regions from them. First-round RT-PCR of the TCR CDR3 relied on the HTBI primer set. TCRdb re-analysed the multiplex PCR reads in MiXCR, keeping a single row per CDR3 protein. The sample consists of 600,000 or so distinct CDR3 sequences, just over 45% of them appearing once. The gene calls are TRBV5-1 and TRBJ1-3, with TRBD1 as a possible D gene (5 bases). Input material: peripheral blood or thyroid tissue (not recorded which). This clonotype was sampled from a woman under 30 with Graves' hyperthyroidism. The CDR3 sequence: CASRTADYSGNTIYF. In nucleotides, the CDR3 is TGCGCCAGCAGGACAGCGGACTACTCTGGAAACACCATATATTTT.